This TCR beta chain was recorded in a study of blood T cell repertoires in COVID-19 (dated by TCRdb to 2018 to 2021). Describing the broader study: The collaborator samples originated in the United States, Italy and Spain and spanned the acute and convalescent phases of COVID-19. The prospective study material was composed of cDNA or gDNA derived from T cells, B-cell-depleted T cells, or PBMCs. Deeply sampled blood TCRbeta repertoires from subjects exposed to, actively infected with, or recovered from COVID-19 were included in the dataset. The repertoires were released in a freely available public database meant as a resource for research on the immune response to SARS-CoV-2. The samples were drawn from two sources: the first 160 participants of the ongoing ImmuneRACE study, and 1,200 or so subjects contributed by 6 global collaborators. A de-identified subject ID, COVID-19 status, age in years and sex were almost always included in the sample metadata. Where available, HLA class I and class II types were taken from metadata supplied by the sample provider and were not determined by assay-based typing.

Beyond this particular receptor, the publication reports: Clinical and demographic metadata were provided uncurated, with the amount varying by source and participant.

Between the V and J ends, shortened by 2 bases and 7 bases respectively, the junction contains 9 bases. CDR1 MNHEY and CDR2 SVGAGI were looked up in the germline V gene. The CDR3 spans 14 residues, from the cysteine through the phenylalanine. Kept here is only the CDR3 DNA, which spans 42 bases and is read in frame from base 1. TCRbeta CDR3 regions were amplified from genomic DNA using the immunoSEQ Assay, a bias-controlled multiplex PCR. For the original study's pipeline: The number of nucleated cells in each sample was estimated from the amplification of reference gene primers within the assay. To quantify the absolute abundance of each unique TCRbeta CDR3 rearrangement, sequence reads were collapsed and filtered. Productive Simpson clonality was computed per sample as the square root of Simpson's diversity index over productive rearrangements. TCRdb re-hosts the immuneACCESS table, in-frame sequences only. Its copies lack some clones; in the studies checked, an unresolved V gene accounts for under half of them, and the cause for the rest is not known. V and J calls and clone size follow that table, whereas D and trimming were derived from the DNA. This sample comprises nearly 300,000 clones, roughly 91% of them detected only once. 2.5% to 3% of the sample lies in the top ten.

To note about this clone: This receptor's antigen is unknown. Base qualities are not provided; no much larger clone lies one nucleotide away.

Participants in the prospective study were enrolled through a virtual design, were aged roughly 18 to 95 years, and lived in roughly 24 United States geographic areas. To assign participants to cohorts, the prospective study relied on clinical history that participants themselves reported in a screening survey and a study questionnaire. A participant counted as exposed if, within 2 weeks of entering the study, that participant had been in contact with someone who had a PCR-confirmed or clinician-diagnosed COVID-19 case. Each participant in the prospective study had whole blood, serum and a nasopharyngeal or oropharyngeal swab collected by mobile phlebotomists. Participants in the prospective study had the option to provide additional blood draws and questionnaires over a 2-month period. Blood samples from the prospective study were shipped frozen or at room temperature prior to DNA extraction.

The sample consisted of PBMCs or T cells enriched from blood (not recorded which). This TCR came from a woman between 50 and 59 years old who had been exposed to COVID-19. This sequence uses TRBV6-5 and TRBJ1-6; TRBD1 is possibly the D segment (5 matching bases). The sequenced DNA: TGTGCCAGCAGTTACAGGGGAAGGAATTCACCCCTCCACTTT. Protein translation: CASSYRGRNSPLHF.